The rows below give T cell receptor beta chains drawn from one sample of a study of blood T cell repertoires in COVID-19. The method was immunoSEQ multiplex PCR; TCRdb's version includes in-frame clones alone and lacks a portion of them. The sample shows 250,000 to 300,000 clones, approximately 90% of them seen only once. The source material was peripheral blood. All receptors come from a woman aged 40 to 55 who had recovered from COVID-19. Both conserved end residues are trimmed from each CDR3.

j_call | v_call | cdr3_aa
TRBJ1-6 | TRBV4-3 | ASSQVGGRSPLH
TRBJ1-2 | TRBV6-2/TRBV6-3 | ASSYSRTGAFGYT
TRBJ2-1 | TRBV5-6 | ASSLQRGFGQF
TRBJ2-7 | TRBV5-1 | ASSPGLAGAEQY
TRBJ2-3 | TRBV15 | ATAPRFLADTQY
TRBJ2-5 | TRBV30 | AGAGDSKETQY
TRBJ1-2 | TRBV20-1 | SASQEGTVHGYT
TRBJ2-1 | TRBV27 | ASSLFGRAGNEQF
TRBJ2-6 | TRBV27 | ASSPQVAGANVLT
TRBJ2-1 | TRBV30 | AWSSRTSGRLGF
TRBJ2-4 | TRBV19 | ASSTGGGAKNIQY
TRBJ1-2 | TRBV3-1/TRBV3-2 | ASSKGTVGYT
TRBJ1-4 | TRBV2 | ASTRGTAQNEKLF
TRBJ2-3 | TRBV18 | ASSSDHGVTDTQY
TRBJ2-2 | TRBV7-3 | ASSHQGGGAGELF
TRBJ1-1 | TRBV19 | ASSIAPGGNTEAF
TRBJ2-7 | TRBV4-3 | ASSQGGKYEQY
TRBJ1-2 | TRBV19 | ASSRGQTYGYT
TRBJ2-5 | TRBV9 | ASSPGPRETQY
TRBJ1-1 | TRBV29-1 | SVETGVNTEAF
TRBJ2-5 | TRBV9 | ASSVGLAGGETQY
TRBJ2-3 | TRBV7-2 | ASGPMGSGSTDTQY
TRBJ1-5 | TRBV2 | ASSGEGWGNQPQH
TRBJ1-3 | TRBV5-5 | ASSLAGQGAGNTIY
TRBJ1-3 | TRBV3-1/TRBV3-2 | ASSRQEHGNTIY
TRBJ2-3 | TRBV6-5 | ASSHRGADTQY
TRBJ2-7 | TRBV5-4 | ASSPGWGQYEQY
TRBJ2-3 | TRBV11-2 | ASSFPWRNGGTDTQY
TRBJ2-7 | TRBV6-5 | ASSYPVAGGGEQY
TRBJ1-1 | TRBV5-6 | ASSIPTGVTTEAF
TRBJ2-3 | TRBV5-4 | ASSLVTAVDTQY
TRBJ2-3 | TRBV6-5 | ASTPAGTDTQY
TRBJ1-2 | TRBV6-5 | ASNPGGGTYGYT
TRBJ1-1 | TRBV10-3 | ASWGTGGSEAF
TRBJ1-2 | TRBV6-5 | ASSYRRTGGYT
TRBJ1-3 | TRBV7-9 | ASSPPRDNSGNTIY
TRBJ2-7 | TRBV6-1 | ASSDRGGEQY
TRBJ2-1 | TRBV5-1 | ASSWGVGQNNEQF
TRBJ2-1 | TRBV11-3 | ASSQRLAYNEQF
TRBJ2-1 | TRBV7-8 | ASSPTTEQF
TRBJ2-5 | TRBV7-2 | ASSLGTNPRTQY
TRBJ2-7 | TRBV19 | ASSLQGTSYEQY
TRBJ2-1 | TRBV9 | ASSVVAVQGNEQF
TRBJ2-5 | TRBV7-2 | ASSFVGRGETQY
TRBJ2-7 | TRBV7-8 | ASSRAVSYEQY
TRBJ2-7 | TRBV6-2/TRBV6-3 | ASSYDRGLGEQY
TRBJ2-3 | TRBV5-1 | ASSKGLAGVDTQY
TRBJ1-1 | TRBV7-2 | ASSLGGGMNTEAF
TRBJ2-6 | TRBV4-1 | ASSQVVGGSSGANVLT
TRBJ2-3 | TRBV9 | ASSVDHGDTQY
TRBJ1-1 | TRBV19 | ASSMAPYTEAF
TRBJ2-2 | TRBV27 | ASGLGGTGELF
TRBJ2-7 | TRBV6-5 | ASSYGPEQY
TRBJ2-1 | TRBV5-1 | ASSSGATGGNEQF
TRBJ2-1 | TRBV3-1/TRBV3-2 | ASSQGAASLPNEQF
TRBJ2-1 | TRBV18 | ASSPQLGLGEQF
TRBJ2-7 | TRBV30 | AWSVLMWRDGYEQY